The present entry profiles one T cell receptor (delta chain) with its context. Antigen: not known. This CDR3 is also generated by other DNA sequences in the sample. This sample was included in a study of Vδ1+ human thymocytes. General observations from the study: Thymic delta-chain repertoires held 15% to 20% Vdelta2 sequences and few Vdelta3, despite high sort purity. Highly polyclonal TRG and TRD repertoires with Gaussian CDR3 length distributions appeared in thymus.

Thymocytes were sorted as CD3+ TCRVdelta1+ TCRVdelta2- after alphabeta T cell depletion. Between roughly 98% and 99.6% of sorted thymocytes were Vdelta1+. V trimming: 3 bases; J trimming: 0 bases; junction bases outside the gene matches: 20. The CDR3 has 22 residues. Germline V lookup: CDR1 TSWWSYY, CDR2 QGS. RNA was extracted from the cells and then reverse transcribed. CDR3 amplicons came from multiplex PCR with pooled V-gene forward and constant-region reverse primers. TCRdb called clones from the multiplex PCR reads again using CATT. The sample lists over 45,000 delta-chain clones; approximately 15% were seen once.

Sequenced material: Vdelta1+ gamma-delta thymocytes from the thymus. Indicated subset: FACS-sorted CD3+ TCRalphabeta- TCRVdelta1+ TCRVdelta2- thymocytes. The TCR was taken from a girl under three years old who had congenital heart surgery. The J gene is TRDJ1, the V gene TRDV1, with 12 bases lining up with TRDD3. CDR3 amino acids: CALGDGLDWGIPLKAYTDKLIF. CDR3 nucleotide sequence: TGTGCTCTTGGGGATGGCTTGGACTGGGGGATACCCCTGAAGGCGTACACCGATAAACTCATCTTT.